Presented here are 6 T cell receptor beta chains from one specimen sequenced in a study of T cells in Graves' hyperthyroidism and ophthalmopathy. The CDR3 regions of TCR beta were amplified from RNA transcripts. First-round RT-PCR with HTBI primers amplified the TCR CDR3 region. From the multiplex PCR reads, TCRdb called clonotypes with MiXCR, one entry per CDR3 protein. The data hold approximately 870,000 distinct CDR3 sequences, with over 35% observed a single time. Material for sequencing was blood. The receptor set was obtained from a man between 18 and 29 years old with Graves' hyperthyroidism.

The CDR3 loop is CASSHTSGANVLTF. DNA for the CDR3: TGTGCCAGCAGTCACACCTCTGGGGCCAACGTCCTGACTTTC. The rearrangement links TRBV6-1 to TRBJ2-6; D ambiguous. The CDR3 consists of 14 residues. With 5 bases removed from V and 0 bases from J, the gap between germline ends came to 5 bases. Germline-derived CDR1 and CDR2 are MNHNS and SASEGT.

The rearrangement uses TRBV6-6 and TRBJ1-6; D call uncertain. The germline CDR1 and CDR2 sequences are MNHNY and SVGAGI (reference sequence). The CDR3 totals 13 residues. The CDR3 nucleotides are TGTACCACCTGGACCGGGCGGGGAGCACCCCTCCACTTT. It translates to CTTWTGRGAPLHF.

The sample holds many counts of this clonotype. V and J are TRBV29-1 and TRBJ1-1; D possibly corresponds to TRBD1 (5 bases). Germline V gene sequence: CDR1 SQVTM, CDR2 ANQGSEA. The germline V and J ends were trimmed by 3 bases and 6 bases, with 8 bases remaining between them. This CDR3 region has 11 residues. The CDR3 loop is CSVEAGPEAFF. CDR3 sequence (DNA): TGCAGCGTTGAGGCAGGGCCTGAAGCTTTCTTT.

The J gene is TRBJ1-5, the V gene TRBV20-1, with 7 bases that match TRBD1. Per the germline V gene, CDR1 is DFQATT and CDR2 is SNEGSKA (reference sequence). The ends lost 3 bases at V and 2 bases at J; junction bases unmatched: 10. The CDR3 is 16 amino acids. This CDR3 reads CSASPGGGEGNQPQHF. The CDR3 DNA is TGCAGTGCTAGTCCAGGGGGGGGAGAGGGCAATCAGCCCCAGCATTTT.

This clonotype came up many times. The chain links TRBV29-1 to TRBJ1-2; 7 nucleotides line up with TRBD1. Germline-derived CDR1 and CDR2 are SQVTM and ANQGSEA. The CDR3 is made up of 11 amino acids. The chain's CDR3 is CALTGVDGYTF. In DNA form, the CDR3 reads TGCGCATTAACAGGGGTCGATGGCTACACCTTC. Combining the CDR3 with reference TRBV29-1 and TRBJ1-2 gives the whole variable domain SAVISQKPSRDICQRGTSLTIQCQVDSQVTMMFWYRQQPGQSLTLIATANQGSEATYESGFVIDKFPISRPNLTFSTLTVSNMSPEDSSIYLCALTGVDGYTFGSGTRLTVV.

Note on this clonotype: A read error is possible here, since a much larger clone lies one base away. The genes are TRBV10-1 and TRBJ1-6, with D maybe TRBD1 (6 bases). Germline V gene lookup returns CDR1 WNHNN and CDR2 SYGVQD (reference sequence). The CDR3 has 17 amino acids. The CDR3 DNA reads TGTGCCAGCAGCCGCGCGACTGGACAGTCCTATAATCCACCCCTCCACTTT. The encoded protein is CASSRATGQSYNPPLHF.